This T cell receptor (beta chain) appears in the sequencing data of a study of T cell responses to AZD1222 COVID-19 vaccine. Study outcomes and limitations: Most donors were white British, females outnumbered males, and clonal diversity was possibly underestimated. Recipients of AZD1222 seropositive at baseline numbered only 6 or 7.

CDR3 length equals 14 residues. With 2 bases removed from V and 5 bases from J, the gap between germline ends came to 10 bases. Germline V gene sequence: CDR1 MNHNY, CDR2 SVGAGI (reference sequence). Sequencing was performed with immunoSEQ multiplex PCR; in TCRdb, only in-frame clones are kept and a portion is missing. The profile shows roughly 120,000 clones, approximately 90% of them singletons. Comment on this clone: Its cognate antigen is unknown.

The receptor was isolated from an adult in good health. The starting material was peripheral blood, obtained on day 0 of AZD1222 vaccination. The chain carries TRBV6-6 and TRBJ2-1; D is ambiguous. In DNA form, the CDR3 reads TGTGCCAGCAGTTACCCTGAGGAGAACAATGAGCAGTTCTTC. Translating gives CASSYPEENNEQFF.